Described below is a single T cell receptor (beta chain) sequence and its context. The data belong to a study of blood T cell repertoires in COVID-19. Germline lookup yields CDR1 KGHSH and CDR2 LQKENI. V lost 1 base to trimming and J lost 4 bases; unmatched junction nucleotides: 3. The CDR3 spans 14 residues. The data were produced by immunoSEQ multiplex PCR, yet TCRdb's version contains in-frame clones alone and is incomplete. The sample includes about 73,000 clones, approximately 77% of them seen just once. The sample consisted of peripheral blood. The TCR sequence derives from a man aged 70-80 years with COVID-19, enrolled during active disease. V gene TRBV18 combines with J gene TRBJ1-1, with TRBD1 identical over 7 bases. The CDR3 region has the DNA TGTGCCAGCTCACCACTATCAGGGGGCACTGAAGCTTTCTTT. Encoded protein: CASSPLSGGTEAFF. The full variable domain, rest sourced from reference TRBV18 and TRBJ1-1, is NAGVMQNPRHLVRRRGQEARLRCSPMKGHSHVYWYRQLPEEGLKFMVYLQKENIIDESGMPKERFSAEFPKEGPSILRIQQVVRGDSAAYFCASSPLSGGTEAFFGQGTRLTVV.